This T cell receptor beta chain comes out of a study of T-cell reconstitution after alpha-beta-depleted transplantation in children. Study outcomes and limitations: There were some patients whose high TCRbeta diversity at day 60 came from surviving recipient T cells and thymic progenitors. T-cell numbers and diversity one year post-transplant derived largely from freshly generated T cells. Reportedly, alpha-beta T cells present about two months post-transplant originated from several hundred expanded clones of graft origin.

The CDR3 has 11 residues. Per germline, CDR1 DFQATT and CDR2 SNEGSKA (reference sequence). Trimming took off 3 bases at V and 9 bases at J, with 9 bases between the two ends. Library preparation (for TCRbeta) was performed with unique molecular identifiers. MiXCR was run by TCRdb on the PCR reads, yielding one entry per CDR3 protein. The table has approximately 980,000 distinct CDR3 sequences, about 29% seen once. About this clonotype itself: Its matching antigen is unknown.

This chain links TRBV20-1 with TRBJ2-1; D gene uncertain. The sequenced sample was PBMCs, mostly from graft donor cells, obtained 360 days after TCRalphabeta/CD19-depleted stem cell transplant. This clonotype was obtained from a boy younger than two who had a stem cell transplant for SCID, so the T cells may come from the graft donor. Here the CDR3 DNA reads TGCAGTGCTAGGTGGCCCGTTGAGCAGTTCTTC. Protein sequence: CSARWPVEQFF.